A selection of T cell receptor beta chains follows, all from one sample in a study of blood T cell repertoires in COVID-19. The data were produced by immunoSEQ multiplex PCR, yet TCRdb's version contains in-frame clones alone and is incomplete. The sample shows under 400,000 clones, roughly 90% of them seen only once. Sequenced material: peripheral blood. These receptor sequences come from a man younger than 35 with active or convalescent COVID-19. CDR3s include the opening cysteine and the closing phenylalanine or tryptophan. The D gene is left open where the match is weak. For some rows the clone size is stated as once, few or many, or as a class when expanded; others skip it.

d_call | clone_size | v_call | cdr3_aa
TRBD1 | . | TRBV4-3 | CASSQLTGSGNTIYF
TRBD1 | . | TRBV6-5 | CASRPDRGANTEAFF
. | . | TRBV19 | CASKLRQGSYQPQHF
TRBD1 | . | TRBV11-1 | CASSQRQGGNQPQHF
. | . | TRBV4-2 | CASSQALEPRANYGYTF
TRBD1 | . | TRBV28 | CASRAAGGYNQPQHF
. | . | TRBV5-4 | CASSLPRDGWRETQYF
TRBD1 | . | TRBV6-6 | CASGAGQGRTGELFF
. | . | TRBV14 | CASSQAYEQYF
TRBD1 | . | TRBV7-3 | CASSRVGTGHNEQFF
. | . | TRBV3-1/TRBV3-2 | CASSQGHADGTYNEQFF
TRBD2 | . | TRBV3-1/TRBV3-2 | CASSRSEAGGLRLNTGELFF
. | . | TRBV28 | CASSPPRATYTEAFF
TRBD1 | . | TRBV6-1 | CASSEAGTGSYEQYF
. | . | TRBV24-1 | CATSTGPLGNQPQHF
TRBD2 | . | TRBV5-5 | CASSLSGNSYNEQFF
TRBD1 | once | TRBV15 | CATSSRNRGRRVSVEAFF
. | . | TRBV4-3 | CASSQDIGGGQPQHF
TRBD1 | . | TRBV15 | CATSTGQGNSPLHF
TRBD1 | . | TRBV29-1 | CSATRTGWNEQFF
. | . | TRBV7-8 | CASSLFGSTEAFF
. | few | TRBV4-3 | CASSQDTFQRDTIYF
. | . | TRBV7-9 | CASSNNRAPYEQYF
TRBD1 | . | TRBV4-3 | CASSQDPDRSIYTF
. | once | TRBV28 | CASSYRDKLTYNEQFF
. | once | TRBV3-1/TRBV3-2 | CASSQETGVNTEAFF
TRBD1 | . | TRBV29-1 | CSVDTWDRVNTEAFF
. | . | TRBV7-2 | CASSSPGSYNSPLHF
TRBD2 | . | TRBV4-1 | CASSQGLLAGGPSEQFF
TRBD1 | . | TRBV18 | CASSYDGTGRNTEAFF
. | . | TRBV12-3/TRBV12-4 | CASRSTGDYEQYF
TRBD2 | few | TRBV5-1 | CASRTSGGRETQYF
TRBD1 | . | TRBV11-2 | CASSLTLIRGHNEQFF
TRBD1 | . | TRBV4-2 | CASSNDRGGMNTEAFF
. | . | TRBV6-5 | CASSPTGVGYEQYF
TRBD1 | . | TRBV6-5 | CASTSDRESHEQYF
. | . | TRBV6-6 | CASSYVQGNTEAFF
. | . | TRBV11-2 | CASSSTQGYNEQFF
TRBD1 | . | TRBV29-1 | CSVEGGQGSYEQYF